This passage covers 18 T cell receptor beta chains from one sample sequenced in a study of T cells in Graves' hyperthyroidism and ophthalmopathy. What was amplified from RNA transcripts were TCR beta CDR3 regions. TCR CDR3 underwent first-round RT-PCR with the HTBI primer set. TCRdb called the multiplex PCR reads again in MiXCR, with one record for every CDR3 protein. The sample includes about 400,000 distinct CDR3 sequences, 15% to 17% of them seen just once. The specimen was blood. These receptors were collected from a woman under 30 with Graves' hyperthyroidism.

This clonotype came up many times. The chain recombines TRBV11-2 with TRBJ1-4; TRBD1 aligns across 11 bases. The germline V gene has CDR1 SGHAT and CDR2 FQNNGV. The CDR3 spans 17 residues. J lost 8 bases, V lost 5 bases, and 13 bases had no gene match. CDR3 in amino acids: CASSLGQGANRYEKLFF. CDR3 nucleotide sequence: TGTGCCAGCAGCCTAGGACAGGGGGCTAATAGATACGAAAAACTGTTTTTT.

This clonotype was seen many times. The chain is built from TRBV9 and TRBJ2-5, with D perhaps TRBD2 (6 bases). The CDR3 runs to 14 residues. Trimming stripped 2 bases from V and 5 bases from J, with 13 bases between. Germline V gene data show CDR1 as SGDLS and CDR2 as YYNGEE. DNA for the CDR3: TGTGCCAGCAGCGTCGGAGGGGTAGGGGAGACCCAGTACTTC. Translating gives CASSVGGVGETQYF.

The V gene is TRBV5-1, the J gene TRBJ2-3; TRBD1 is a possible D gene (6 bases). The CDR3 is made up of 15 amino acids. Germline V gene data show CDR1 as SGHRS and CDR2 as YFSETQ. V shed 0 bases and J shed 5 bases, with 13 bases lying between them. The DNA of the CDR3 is TGCGCCAGCAGCTTGGCAGGGGCGGCGGGAGATACGCAGTATTTT. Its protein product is CASSLAGAAGDTQYF. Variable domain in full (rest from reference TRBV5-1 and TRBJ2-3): KAGVTQTPRYLIKTRGQQVTLSCSPISGHRSVSWYQQTPGQGLQFLFEYFSETQRNKGNFPGRFSGRQFSNSRSEMNVSTLELGDSALYLCASSLAGAAGDTQYFGPGTRLTVL.

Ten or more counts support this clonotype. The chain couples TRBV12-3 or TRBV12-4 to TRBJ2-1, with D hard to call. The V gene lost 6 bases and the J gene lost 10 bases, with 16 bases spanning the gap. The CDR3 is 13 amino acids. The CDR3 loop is CASRWELYGEQFF. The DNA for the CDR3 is TGTGCCAGCAGATGGGAACTCTATGGGGAGCAGTTCTTC.

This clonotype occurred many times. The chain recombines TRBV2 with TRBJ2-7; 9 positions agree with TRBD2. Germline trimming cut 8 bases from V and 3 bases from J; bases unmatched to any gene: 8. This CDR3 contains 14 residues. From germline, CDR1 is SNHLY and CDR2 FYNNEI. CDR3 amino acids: CASFRLAADYEQYF. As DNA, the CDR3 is TGTGCCAGCTTTCGACTAGCGGCCGACTACGAGCAGTACTTC.

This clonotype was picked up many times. The CDR3 DNA reads as TGTGCCAGCAGTTACTCGACGGTCACAGATACGCAGTATTTT. It is translated as CASSYSTVTDTQYF. The chain couples TRBV6-5 to TRBJ2-3; D is ambiguous. V lost 0 bases and J 2 bases, leaving 6 bases between the germline ends. This CDR3 has 14 residues. CDR1 and CDR2 from the germline V gene are MNHEY and SVGAGI.

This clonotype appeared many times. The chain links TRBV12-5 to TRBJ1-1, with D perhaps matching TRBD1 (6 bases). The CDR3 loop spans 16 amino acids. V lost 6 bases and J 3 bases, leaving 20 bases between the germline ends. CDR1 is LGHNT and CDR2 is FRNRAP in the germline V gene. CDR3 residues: CASGIQGSRRYTEAFF. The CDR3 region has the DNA TGTGCTAGTGGCATTCAGGGGTCCCGGAGGTACACTGAAGCTTTCTTT.

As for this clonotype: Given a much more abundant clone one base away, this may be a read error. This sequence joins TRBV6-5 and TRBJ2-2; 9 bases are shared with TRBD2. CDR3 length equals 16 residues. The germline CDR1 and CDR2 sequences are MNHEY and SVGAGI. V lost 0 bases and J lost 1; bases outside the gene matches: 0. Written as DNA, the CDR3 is TGTGCCAGCAGTTACTCGACTAGCGGGAACACCGGGGAGCTGTTTTTT. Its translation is CASSYSTSGNTGELFF.

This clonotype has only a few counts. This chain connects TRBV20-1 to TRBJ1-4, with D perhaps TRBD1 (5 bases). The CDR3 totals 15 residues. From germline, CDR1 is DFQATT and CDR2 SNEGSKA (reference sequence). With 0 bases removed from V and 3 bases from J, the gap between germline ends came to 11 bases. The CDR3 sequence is CSARDLGRPNEKLFF. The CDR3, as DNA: TGCAGTGCTAGAGATCTGGGACGGCCTAATGAAAAACTGTTTTTT.

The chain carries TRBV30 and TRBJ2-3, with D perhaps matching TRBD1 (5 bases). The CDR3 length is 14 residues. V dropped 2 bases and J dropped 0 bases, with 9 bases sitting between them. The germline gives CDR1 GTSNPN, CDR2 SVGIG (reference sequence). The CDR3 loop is CAWSKRTSTDTQYF. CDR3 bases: TGTGCCTGGAGTAAAAGGACAAGCACAGATACGCAGTATTTT.

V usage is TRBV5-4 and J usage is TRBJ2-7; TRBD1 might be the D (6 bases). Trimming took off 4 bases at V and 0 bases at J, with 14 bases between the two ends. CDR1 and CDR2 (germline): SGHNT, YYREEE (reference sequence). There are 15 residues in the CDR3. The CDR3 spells CASSEQGGLSYEQYF. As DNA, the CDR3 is TGTGCCAGCAGCGAACAGGGTGGACTCTCCTACGAGCAGTACTTC.

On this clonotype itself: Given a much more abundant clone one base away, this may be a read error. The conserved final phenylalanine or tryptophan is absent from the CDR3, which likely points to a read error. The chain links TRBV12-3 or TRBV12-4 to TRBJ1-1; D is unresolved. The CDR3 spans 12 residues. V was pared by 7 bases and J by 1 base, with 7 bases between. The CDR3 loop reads CASTSGNTEAFL. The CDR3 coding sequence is TGTGCCAGCACTTCTGGGAACACTGAAGCTTTCCTT.

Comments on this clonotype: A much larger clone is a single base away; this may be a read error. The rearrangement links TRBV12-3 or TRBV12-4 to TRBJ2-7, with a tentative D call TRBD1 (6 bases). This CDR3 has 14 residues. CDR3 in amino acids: CASSARTASYEQCF. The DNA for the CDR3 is TGTGCCAGCAGCGCACGGACAGCCTCCTACGAGCAGTGCTTC.

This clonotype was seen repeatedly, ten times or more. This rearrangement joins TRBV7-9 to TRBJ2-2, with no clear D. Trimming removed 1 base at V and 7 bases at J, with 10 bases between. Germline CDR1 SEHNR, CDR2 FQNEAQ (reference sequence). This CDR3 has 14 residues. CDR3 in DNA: TGTGCCAGCAGCTTAGAAAGGGTCAGCGGGGAGCTGTTTTTT. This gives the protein CASSLERVSGELFF.

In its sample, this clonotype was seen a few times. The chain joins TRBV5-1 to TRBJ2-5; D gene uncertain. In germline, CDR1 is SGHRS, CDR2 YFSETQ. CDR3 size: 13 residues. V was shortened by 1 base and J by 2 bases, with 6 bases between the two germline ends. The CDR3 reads CASSLSVQETQYF. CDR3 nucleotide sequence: TGCGCCAGCAGCTTGTCGGTTCAAGAGACCCAGTACTTC.

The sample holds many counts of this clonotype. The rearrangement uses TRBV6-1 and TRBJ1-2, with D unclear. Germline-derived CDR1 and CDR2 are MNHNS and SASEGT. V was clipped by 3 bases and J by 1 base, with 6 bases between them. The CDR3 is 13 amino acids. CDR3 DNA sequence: TGTGCCAGCAGTGACGGCAGTAACTATGGCTACACCTTC. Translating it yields CASSDGSNYGYTF.

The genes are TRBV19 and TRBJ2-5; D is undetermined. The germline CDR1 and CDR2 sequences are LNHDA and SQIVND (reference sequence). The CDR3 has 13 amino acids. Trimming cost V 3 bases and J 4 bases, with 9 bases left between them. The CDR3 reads CASSMGPGETQYF. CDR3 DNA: TGTGCCAGTAGTATGGGCCCCGGAGAGACCCAGTACTTC.

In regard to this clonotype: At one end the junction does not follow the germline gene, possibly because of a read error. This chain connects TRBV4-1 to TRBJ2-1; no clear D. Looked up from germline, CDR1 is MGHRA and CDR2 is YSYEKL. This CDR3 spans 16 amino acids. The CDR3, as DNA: TGTGCCAGCAGCCAAGTCTCCGCACTCTCCTACAATGAGCAGTTCTTC. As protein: CASSQVSALSYNEQFF.